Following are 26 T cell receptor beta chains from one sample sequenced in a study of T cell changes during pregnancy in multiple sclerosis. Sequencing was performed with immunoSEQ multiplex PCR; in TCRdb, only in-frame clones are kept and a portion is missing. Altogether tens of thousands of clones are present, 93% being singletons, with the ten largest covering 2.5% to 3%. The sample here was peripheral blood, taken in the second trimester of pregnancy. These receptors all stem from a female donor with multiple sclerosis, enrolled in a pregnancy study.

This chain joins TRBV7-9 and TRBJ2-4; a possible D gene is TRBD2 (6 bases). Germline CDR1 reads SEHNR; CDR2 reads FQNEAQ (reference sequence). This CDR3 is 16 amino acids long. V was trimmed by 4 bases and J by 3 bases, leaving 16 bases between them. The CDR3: CASSSLSDGGKNIQYF. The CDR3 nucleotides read TGTGCCAGCAGCTCTCTCAGCGACGGGGGCAAAAACATTCAGTACTTC.

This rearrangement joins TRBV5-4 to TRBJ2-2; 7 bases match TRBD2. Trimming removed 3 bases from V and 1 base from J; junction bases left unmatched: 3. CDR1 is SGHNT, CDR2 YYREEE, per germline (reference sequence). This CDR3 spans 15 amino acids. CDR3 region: CASSSTSENTGELFF. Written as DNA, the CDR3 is TGTGCCAGCAGCTCCACTAGCGAGAACACCGGGGAGCTGTTTTTT.

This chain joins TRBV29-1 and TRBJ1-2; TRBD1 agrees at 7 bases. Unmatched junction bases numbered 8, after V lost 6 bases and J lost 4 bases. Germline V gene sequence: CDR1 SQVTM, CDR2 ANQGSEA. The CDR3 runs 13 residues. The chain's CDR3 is CSVTGQLPYGYTF. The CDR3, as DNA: TGCAGCGTGACGGGACAGCTGCCCTATGGCTACACCTTC.

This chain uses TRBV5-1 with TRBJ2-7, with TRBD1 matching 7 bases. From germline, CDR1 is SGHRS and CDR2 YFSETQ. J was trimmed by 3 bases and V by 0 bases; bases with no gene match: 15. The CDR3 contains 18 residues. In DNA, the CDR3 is TGCGCCAGCAGCTTGGAGGTGTCCGAGACAGGGCCAAGCTACGAGCAGTACTTC. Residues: CASSLEVSETGPSYEQYF.

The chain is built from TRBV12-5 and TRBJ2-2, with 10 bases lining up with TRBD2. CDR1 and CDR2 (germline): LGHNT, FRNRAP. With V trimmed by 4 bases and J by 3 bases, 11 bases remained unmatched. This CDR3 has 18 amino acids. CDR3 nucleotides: TGTGCTAGTGGTTCGGGGGGGGTACTAGCGGGATACACCGGGGAGCTGTTTTTT. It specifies CASGSGGVLAGYTGELFF.

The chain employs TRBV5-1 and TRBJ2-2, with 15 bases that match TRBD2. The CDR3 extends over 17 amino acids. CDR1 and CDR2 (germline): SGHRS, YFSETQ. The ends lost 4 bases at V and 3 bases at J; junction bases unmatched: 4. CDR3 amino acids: CASSRTSGGAYTGELFF. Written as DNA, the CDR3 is TGCGCCAGCAGCAGGACTAGCGGGGGGGCTTACACCGGGGAGCTGTTTTTT.

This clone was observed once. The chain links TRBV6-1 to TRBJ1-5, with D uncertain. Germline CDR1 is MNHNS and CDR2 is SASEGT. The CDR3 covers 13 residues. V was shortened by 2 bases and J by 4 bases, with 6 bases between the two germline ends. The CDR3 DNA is TGTGCCAGCAGTGAAAACTGGAATCAGCCCCAGCATTTT. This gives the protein CASSENWNQPQHF.

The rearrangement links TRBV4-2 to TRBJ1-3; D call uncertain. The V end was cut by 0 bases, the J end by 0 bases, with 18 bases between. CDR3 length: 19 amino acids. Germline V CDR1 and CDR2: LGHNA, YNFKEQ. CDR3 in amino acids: CASSQEVNLGGPSGNTIYF. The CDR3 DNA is TGTGCCAGCAGCCAAGAAGTTAACTTGGGAGGGCCCTCTGGAAACACCATATATTTT.

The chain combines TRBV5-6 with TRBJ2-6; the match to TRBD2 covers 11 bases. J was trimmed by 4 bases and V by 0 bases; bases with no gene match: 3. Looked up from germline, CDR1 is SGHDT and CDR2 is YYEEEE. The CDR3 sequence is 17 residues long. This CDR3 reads CASSLGLAGRGANVLTF. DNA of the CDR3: TGTGCCAGCAGCTTGGGACTAGCGGGGCGAGGGGCCAACGTCCTGACTTTC.

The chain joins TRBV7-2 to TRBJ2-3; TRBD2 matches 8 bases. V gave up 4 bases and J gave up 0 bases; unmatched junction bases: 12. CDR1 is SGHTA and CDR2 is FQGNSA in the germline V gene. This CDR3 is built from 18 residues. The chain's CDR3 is CASSSRPAGVTSTDTQYF. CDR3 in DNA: TGTGCCAGCAGCTCCCGCCCAGCGGGAGTCACTAGCACAGATACGCAGTATTTT.

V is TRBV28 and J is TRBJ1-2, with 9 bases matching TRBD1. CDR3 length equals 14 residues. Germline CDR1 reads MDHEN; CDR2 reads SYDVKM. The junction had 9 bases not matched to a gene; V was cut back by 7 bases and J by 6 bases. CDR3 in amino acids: CASNQGQGYDGYTF. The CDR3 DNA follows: TGTGCCAGCAACCAAGGACAGGGGTACGATGGCTACACCTTC.

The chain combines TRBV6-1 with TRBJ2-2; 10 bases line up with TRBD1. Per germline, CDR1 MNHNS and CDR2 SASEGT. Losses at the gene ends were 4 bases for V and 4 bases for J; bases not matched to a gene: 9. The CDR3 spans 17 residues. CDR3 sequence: CASSGQGAIVGTGELFF. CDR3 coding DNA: TGTGCCAGCAGTGGACAGGGGGCTATCGTTGGCACCGGGGAGCTGTTTTTT.

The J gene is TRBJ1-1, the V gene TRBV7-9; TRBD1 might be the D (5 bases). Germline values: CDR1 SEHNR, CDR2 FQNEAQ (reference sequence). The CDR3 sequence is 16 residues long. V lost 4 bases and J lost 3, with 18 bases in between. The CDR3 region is CASSSPGGVGDTEAFF. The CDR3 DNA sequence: TGTGCCAGCAGCTCCCCCGGGGGGGTCGGAGACACTGAAGCTTTCTTT.

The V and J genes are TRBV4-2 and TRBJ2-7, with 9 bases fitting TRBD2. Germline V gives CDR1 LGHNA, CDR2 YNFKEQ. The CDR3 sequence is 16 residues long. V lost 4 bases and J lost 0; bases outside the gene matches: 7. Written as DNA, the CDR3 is TGTGCCAGCAGCCGGCGGGGGGGGGAGAGCTCCTACGAGCAGTACTTC. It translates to CASSRRGGESSYEQYF.

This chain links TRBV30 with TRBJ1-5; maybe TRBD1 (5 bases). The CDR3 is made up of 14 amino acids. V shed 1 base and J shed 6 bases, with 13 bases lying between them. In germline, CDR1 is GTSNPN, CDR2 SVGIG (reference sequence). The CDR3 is CAWSALGGGQPQHF. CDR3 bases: TGTGCCTGGAGTGCCCTCGGGGGTGGTCAGCCCCAGCATTTT.

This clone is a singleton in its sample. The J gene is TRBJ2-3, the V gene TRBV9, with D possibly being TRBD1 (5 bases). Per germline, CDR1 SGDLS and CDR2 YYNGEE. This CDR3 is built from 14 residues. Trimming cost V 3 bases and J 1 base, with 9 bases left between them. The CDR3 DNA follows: TGTGCCAGCAGCGCAGGGATGGGCACAGATACGCAGTATTTT. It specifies CASSAGMGTDTQYF.

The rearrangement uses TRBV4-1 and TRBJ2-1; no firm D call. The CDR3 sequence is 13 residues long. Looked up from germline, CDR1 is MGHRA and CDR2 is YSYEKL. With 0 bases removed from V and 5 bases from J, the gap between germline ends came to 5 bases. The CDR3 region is CASSQDADNEQFF. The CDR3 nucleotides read TGCGCCAGCAGCCAAGATGCAGACAATGAGCAGTTCTTC.

The CDR3, as DNA: TGTGCCAGTAGTATGAGGGAAGGACAGGGATACAATGAGCAGTTCTTC. Its protein is CASSMREGQGYNEQFF. This rearrangement joins TRBV19 to TRBJ2-1; 8 positions agree with TRBD1. The ends lost 3 bases at V and 4 bases at J; junction bases unmatched: 8. This CDR3 region has 16 residues. Germline CDR1 reads LNHDA; CDR2 reads SQIVND (reference sequence).

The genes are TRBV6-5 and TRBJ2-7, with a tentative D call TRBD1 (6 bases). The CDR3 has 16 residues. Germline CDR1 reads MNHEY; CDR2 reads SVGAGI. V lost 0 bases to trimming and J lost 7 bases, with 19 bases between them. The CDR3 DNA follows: TGTGCCAGCAGTTACTCAACAGGGATGGGCAGGAAGGAGCAGTACTTC. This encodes CASSYSTGMGRKEQYF.

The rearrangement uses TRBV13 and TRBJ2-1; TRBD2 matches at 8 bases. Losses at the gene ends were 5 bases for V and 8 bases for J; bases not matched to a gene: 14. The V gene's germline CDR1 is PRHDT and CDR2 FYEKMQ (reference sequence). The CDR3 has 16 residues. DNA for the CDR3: TGTGCCAGCAGCCCCCCCGGGGGGGGGCCATGGTATGAGCAGTTCTTC. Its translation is CASSPPGGGPWYEQFF.

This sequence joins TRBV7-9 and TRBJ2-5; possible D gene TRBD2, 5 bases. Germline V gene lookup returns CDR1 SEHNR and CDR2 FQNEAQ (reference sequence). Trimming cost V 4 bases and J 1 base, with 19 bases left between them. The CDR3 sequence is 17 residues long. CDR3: CASSSPLGLGSQETQYF. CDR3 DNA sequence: TGTGCCAGCAGCTCCCCGTTAGGGCTGGGGAGCCAAGAGACCCAGTACTTC. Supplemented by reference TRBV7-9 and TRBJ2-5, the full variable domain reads DTGVSQNPRHKITKRGQNVTFRCDPISEHNRLYWYRQTLGQGPEFLTYFQNEAQLEKSRLLSDRFSAERPKGSFSTLEIQRTEQGDSAMYLCASSSPLGLGSQETQYFGPGTRLLVL.

The CDR3 sequence is CASSVTGGKNTGELFF. CDR3 bases: TGTGCCAGCAGTGTTACAGGGGGCAAGAACACCGGGGAGCTGTTTTTT. The V and J genes are TRBV6-4 and TRBJ2-2; 9 bases match TRBD1. Germline V gene sequence: CDR1 MRHNA, CDR2 SNTAGT. The V gene end was trimmed by 4 bases and the J gene end by 1 base; junction bases not matched to a gene: 4. The CDR3 extends over 16 amino acids.

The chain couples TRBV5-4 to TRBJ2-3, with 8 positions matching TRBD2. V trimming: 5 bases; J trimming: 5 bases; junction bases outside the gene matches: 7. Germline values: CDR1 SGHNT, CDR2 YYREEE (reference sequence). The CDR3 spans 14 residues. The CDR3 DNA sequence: TGTGCCAGCAGACCAGGACTAGCAGGAGATACGCAGTATTTT. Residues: CASRPGLAGDTQYF.

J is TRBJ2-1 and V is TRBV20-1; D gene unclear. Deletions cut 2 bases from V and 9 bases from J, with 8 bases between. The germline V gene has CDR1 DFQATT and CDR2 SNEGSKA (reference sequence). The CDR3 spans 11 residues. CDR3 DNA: TGCAGTGCTAGACTGGTGGCTGAGCAGTTCTTC. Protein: CSARLVAEQFF.

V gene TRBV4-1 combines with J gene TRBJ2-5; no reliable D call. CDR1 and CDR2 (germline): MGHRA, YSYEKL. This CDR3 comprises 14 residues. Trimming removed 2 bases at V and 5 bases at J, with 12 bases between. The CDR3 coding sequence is TGCGCCAGCAGCCAATACTCCGAGTCGGAGACCCAGTACTTC. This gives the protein CASSQYSESETQYF.

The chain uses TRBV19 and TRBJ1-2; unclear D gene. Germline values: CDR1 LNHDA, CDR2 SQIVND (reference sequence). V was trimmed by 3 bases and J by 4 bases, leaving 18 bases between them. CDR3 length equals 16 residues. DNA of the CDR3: TGTGCCAGTAGTATTCCACCGAGGGAAGAACCCTATGGCTACACCTTC. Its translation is CASSIPPREEPYGYTF.